A single sample gave rise to the 3 T cell receptor beta chains below, sequenced in a study of T cells in Graves' hyperthyroidism and ophthalmopathy. RNA transcripts served as the template for amplifying TCR beta CDR3 regions. A first-round RT-PCR of the TCR CDR3 used the HTBI primer set. TCRdb re-derived calls from the multiplex PCR reads in MiXCR, one entry per CDR3 protein. The sample comprises some 550,000 distinct CDR3 sequences, more than 15% of which are singletons, and 2.5% to 4% rests with the top ten. What was sequenced was blood. The origin of the receptors is a woman in her 40s with Graves' ophthalmopathy.

At least ten counts were recorded for this clonotype. The gene calls are TRBV12-3 or TRBV12-4 and TRBJ1-5; D is unresolved. V was pared by 4 bases and J by 6 bases, with 10 bases between. This CDR3 is 13 amino acids long. CDR3 region: CASSSGFPQPQHF. The CDR3 coding sequence is TGTGCCAGCAGTTCGGGATTTCCTCAGCCCCAGCATTTT.

This clonotype was counted ten times or more. This chain links TRBV5-4 with TRBJ2-7; D remains ambiguous. Trimming shortened V by 0 bases and J by 2 bases, and 9 bases separated the two germline ends. CDR1 is SGHNT and CDR2 is YYREEE in the germline V gene (reference sequence). This CDR3 comprises 14 residues. CDR3 coding DNA: TGTGCCAGCAGCTTGGGGCTCTCTACCTACGAGCAGTACTTC. Encoded protein: CASSLGLSTYEQYF.

This clonotype came up many times. The chain has TRBV29-1 and TRBJ2-1; 11 nucleotides line up with TRBD2. CDR1 SQVTM and CDR2 ANQGSEA come from the germline V gene. With V trimmed by 6 bases and J by 8 bases, 6 bases remained unmatched. The CDR3 loop spans 13 amino acids. The CDR3 reads CSVLAGGSHEQFF. CDR3 sequence (DNA): TGCAGCGTATTAGCGGGAGGGTCTCATGAGCAGTTCTTC.